Listed below are T cell receptor beta chains from one sample, sequenced in a study of siplizumab effects on memory and regulatory T cells. The table came from immunoSEQ multiplex PCR; TCRdb's copy has only in-frame clones and leaves some out. Counted here are approximately 100,000 clones, about 90% occurring once; the ten biggest clones make up less than 0.85%. The source material was Tregs sorted from blood. These receptors all stem from a human donor in good health. Both conserved end residues are part of each CDR3. A D gene is named only where the DNA matches it firmly. Rows may omit the clone size; those that give it use once, few, many or a size class.

CDR3 DNA,CDR3 protein,V gene,clone size,J gene,D gene
TGTGCCAGCAGCCCCAGGGCCCCGAGCAATCAGCCCCAGCATTTT,CASSPRAPSNQPQHF,TRBV28,few,TRBJ1-5,NA
TGTGCCAGCAGCATCACAAAACAGGGAAATTACAATGAGCAGTTCTTC,CASSITKQGNYNEQFF,TRBV21-1,NA,TRBJ2-1,NA
TGCGCCAGCAGTCCAGGGCTTGGGAATCAGCCCCAGCATTTT,CASSPGLGNQPQHF,TRBV4-1,once,TRBJ1-5,NA
TGTGCCAGCAGCTTGTTGAATGAAAAACTGTTTTTT,CASSLLNEKLFF,TRBV7-9,many,TRBJ1-4,NA
TGTGCCAGCGTCGTTCTAGCGCCAGATACGCAGTATTTT,CASVVLAPDTQYF,TRBV18,NA,TRBJ2-3,NA
TGTGCCAGCAGTCAAATTATGCGGGGAAACACCATATATTTT,CASSQIMRGNTIYF,TRBV28,NA,TRBJ1-3,NA
TGTGCCAGCAGTGACTCGGAGACCCAGTACTTC,CASSDSETQYF,TRBV6-1,NA,TRBJ2-5,NA
TGTGCCAGCAGCGTAGAACACAGGAGCTCCTACAATGAGCAGTTCTTC,CASSVEHRSSYNEQFF,TRBV9,NA,TRBJ2-1,NA
TGTGCCAGCAGTCGACTAGCGGGAGTCTACGAGCAGTACTTC,CASSRLAGVYEQYF,TRBV28,medium-sized,TRBJ2-7,TRBD2
TGTGCCAGCAGTTACTCGAGACTGATTAACTATGGCTACACCTTC,CASSYSRLINYGYTF,TRBV6-5,NA,TRBJ1-2,NA
TGCAGCGTCAAAAACGCCGGATTGAACACTGAAGCTTTCTTT,CSVKNAGLNTEAFF,TRBV29-1,NA,TRBJ1-1,NA
TGTGCCAGTTTACCCCTGGCGGGAAGATATGGCTCCTACGAGCAGTACTTC,CASLPLAGRYGSYEQYF,TRBV27,NA,TRBJ2-7,NA
TGTGCCAGCATAGAGGCAGGGGCCCACTATGGCTACACCTTC,CASIEAGAHYGYTF,TRBV6-1,NA,TRBJ1-2,NA
TGTGCCAGCAGTTACTCAAACAGGAATCAGCCCCAGCATTTT,CASSYSNRNQPQHF,TRBV6-5,NA,TRBJ1-5,NA
TGCGCCAGCAGCTCGAAAACAGGGGCCCGAACCTACGAGCAGTACTTC,CASSSKTGARTYEQYF,TRBV5-1,NA,TRBJ2-7,TRBD1
TGTGCCAGCAGCTCCTCGGGAGGGGGGTACAATGAGCAGTTCTTC,CASSSSGGGYNEQFF,TRBV11-3,NA,TRBJ2-1,TRBD2
TGTGCCAGCAGCCATTCGCGGACTAGCGGGTTTAACAATGAGCAGTTCTTC,CASSHSRTSGFNNEQFF,TRBV14,NA,TRBJ2-1,TRBD2
TGTGCCAGCAGCCTACCTCTCGCGAGAAGCGGGGAGCTGTTTTTT,CASSLPLARSGELFF,TRBV11-2,NA,TRBJ2-2,NA
TGTGCCAGCAGGCCTAGCGGCAGCTCCTACGAGCAGTACTTC,CASRPSGSSYEQYF,TRBV6-5,NA,TRBJ2-7,TRBD2
TGTGCCAGCAGCTTACCTTACTCTGGGGCCAACGTCCTGACTTTC,CASSLPYSGANVLTF,TRBV7-2,NA,TRBJ2-6,NA
TGTGCCAGCTCCGGGGTTGAGCAGTTCTTC,CASSGVEQFF,TRBV7-9,NA,TRBJ2-1,NA
TGTGCCAGTAGTCGGTCCTATGGCTACACCTTC,CASSRSYGYTF,TRBV19,NA,TRBJ1-2,NA
TGTGCCAGCAGCTTAGTCGCGGGAATGGAGCTGTTTTTT,CASSLVAGMELFF,TRBV11-3,NA,TRBJ2-2,NA
TGTGCCAGCAGCTTATCCCCAGGACTAACTTCAGATACGCAGTATTTT,CASSLSPGLTSDTQYF,TRBV13,NA,TRBJ2-3,NA
TGTGCCTGGAGTGTATCCAGGGCAGCTTTCTTT,CAWSVSRAAFF,TRBV30,NA,TRBJ1-1,NA
TGTGCCAGCAGCGCGGACAGGGCCCTTCTCTACGAGCAGTACTTC,CASSADRALLYEQYF,TRBV7-6,NA,TRBJ2-7,TRBD1
TGTGCCAGCAGTTTATCCGGGACGGTGAGATATGGCTACACCTTC,CASSLSGTVRYGYTF,TRBV27,NA,TRBJ1-2,NA
TGTGCCAGCAGTCCGTTCGCGGGGGACGATCAGCCCCAGCATTTT,CASSPFAGDDQPQHF,TRBV28,NA,TRBJ1-5,NA
TGTGCCAGCAGCCAACCGGGAAGCCTATCCTACGAGCAGTACTTC,CASSQPGSLSYEQYF,TRBV4-2,NA,TRBJ2-7,NA